Listed here are 17 T cell receptor beta chains from one sample, sequenced in a study of T cells after yellow fever vaccination. TCRdb independently ran MiXCR on the 5' RACE reads; one entry per CDR3 protein. Of hundreds of thousands of distinct CDR3 sequences listed, 9% to 15% were seen once; the top ten hold more than 12%. Source: PBMCs, taken on the day of the yellow fever booster vaccination. These receptors came from a man between 25 and 39 years old who received the YFV17D yellow fever vaccine.

The J gene is TRBJ2-3, the V gene TRBV5-1; no firm D call. Germline V gene data show CDR1 as SGHRS and CDR2 as YFSETQ. The V gene lost 2 bases and the J gene lost 2 bases, with 12 bases spanning the gap. The CDR3 has 15 residues. The CDR3 DNA reads as TGCGCCAGCAGCTTTAGCCAACTCTACACAGATACGCAGTATTTT. The encoded protein is CASSFSQLYTDTQYF.

This clonotype was detected only a few times. The chain has TRBV12-3 or TRBV12-4 and TRBJ2-2; possible D gene TRBD1, 7 bases. V gave up 6 bases and J gave up 6 bases, with 11 bases separating them. This CDR3 is 13 amino acids long. The CDR3 loop reads CASSRGVAGELFF. DNA of the CDR3: TGTGCCAGCAGCAGGGGGGTGGCCGGGGAGCTGTTTTTT.

The chain combines TRBV12-3 or TRBV12-4 with TRBJ2-5; D perhaps matches TRBD2 (6 bases). CDR3 length equals 15 residues. The ends were cut back, 2 bases at V and 1 base at J, with 11 bases in the middle. CDR3 sequence (DNA): TGTGCCAGCAGTTTACATGCCGGGGGCCAAGAGACCCAGTACTTC. It yields the protein CASSLHAGGQETQYF.

The rearrangement uses TRBV5-1 and TRBJ2-5, with 10 bases fitting TRBD1. The CDR3 contains 15 residues. The germline V gene encodes CDR1 SGHRS and CDR2 YFSETQ. The ends lost 4 bases at V and 8 bases at J; junction bases unmatched: 11. The chain's CDR3 is CASSPGSGQGFTQYF. The CDR3 DNA reads as TGCGCCAGCAGCCCAGGATCGGGACAGGGGTTTACCCAGTACTTC.

The rearrangement links TRBV9 to TRBJ2-7; 7 bases align to TRBD2. V gave up 3 bases and J gave up 5 bases; unmatched junction bases: 20. This CDR3 contains 18 residues. CDR1 is SGDLS and CDR2 is YYNGEE in the germline V gene. CDR3 residues: CASSAKSSGKTVDHEQYF. DNA for the CDR3: TGTGCCAGCAGCGCAAAATCTAGCGGTAAGACGGTCGACCACGAGCAGTACTTC.

Note on this clonotype: This CDR3 is missing its conserved last phenylalanine or tryptophan, likely due to a read error. CDR3 nucleotides: TGTGCCAGCAGTCCTCGCCTAGCGGGCCTCCAAGAGACCCAGTACTCC. It translates to CASSPRLAGLQETQYS. The chain is built from TRBV28 and TRBJ2-5; TRBD2 matches 8 bases. Germline values: CDR1 MDHEN, CDR2 SYDVKM. Unmatched junction bases numbered 9, after V lost 5 bases and J lost 1 base. The CDR3 runs 16 residues.

The chain recombines TRBV12-3 or TRBV12-4 with TRBJ2-1; 9 bases are shared with TRBD1. This CDR3 has 12 residues. Trimming took 6 bases from V and 15 from J; bases not matched to a gene: 9. CDR3: CASSIGDRVAFF. The CDR3 DNA sequence: TGTGCCAGCAGCATCGGGGACAGGGTGGCGTTCTTC.

This chain links TRBV6-1 with TRBJ2-1, with D possibly being TRBD1 or TRBD2 (5 bases each). Germline assignment: CDR1 MNHNS and CDR2 SASEGT. CDR3 length: 11 residues. Trimming shortened V by 3 bases and J by 10 bases, and 7 bases separated the two germline ends. CDR3 sequence: CASSDWGEQFF. The CDR3 DNA is TGTGCCAGCAGTGACTGGGGGGAGCAGTTCTTC.

This clonotype turned up a few times. The chain joins TRBV7-2 to TRBJ2-1; 7 bases align to TRBD2. The germline CDR1 and CDR2 sequences are SGHTA and FQGNSA. The CDR3 is 13 amino acids. Trimming removed 6 bases from V and 7 bases from J; junction bases left unmatched: 6. The CDR3: CASSYSGLNEQFF. CDR3 DNA: TGTGCCAGCAGTTATAGCGGGTTGAATGAGCAGTTCTTC.

This rearrangement joins TRBV18 to TRBJ2-7; the D gene is possibly TRBD2 (6 bases). The CDR3 is 13 amino acids. In germline, CDR1 is KGHSH, CDR2 LQKENI. V was trimmed by 4 bases and J by 4 bases, leaving 11 bases between them. Here the CDR3 DNA reads TGTGCCAGCTCACGCAGTAGCGGTTACGAGCAGTACTTC. It translates to CASSRSSGYEQYF.

This clonotype was picked up a small number of times. This chain links TRBV10-2 with TRBJ2-1; D is ambiguous. Between the trimmed V and J ends, which lost 4 bases and 6 bases, there was a span of 4 bases. CDR1 WSHSY and CDR2 SAAADI come from the germline V gene. The CDR3 consists of 11 residues. The CDR3 sequence is CASSGANEQFF. The CDR3 DNA follows: TGCGCCAGCAGTGGGGCCAATGAGCAGTTCTTC.

The chain couples TRBV7-2 to TRBJ2-2, with D possibly being TRBD1 (5 bases). Trimming shortened V by 2 bases and J by 8 bases, and 15 bases separated the two germline ends. Germline V gene lookup returns CDR1 SGHTA and CDR2 FQGNSA. CDR3 length equals 15 residues. CDR3 protein: CASSLHQGSPGELFF. Written as DNA, the CDR3 is TGTGCCAGCAGCTTACACCAGGGCTCACCGGGGGAGCTGTTTTTT.

This clonotype was detected only a few times. The chain is built from TRBV14 and TRBJ2-1; D uncertain. The germline V and J ends were trimmed by 4 bases and 6 bases, with 7 bases remaining between them. The V gene's germline CDR1 is SGHDN and CDR2 FVKESK. This CDR3 has 12 amino acids. The CDR3 sequence is CASSPRANEQFF. The CDR3 coding sequence is TGTGCCAGCAGCCCTCGAGCCAATGAGCAGTTCTTC.

In this sample, this clonotype turned up a few times. The chain recombines TRBV12-3 or TRBV12-4 with TRBJ2-6; D is unresolved. The CDR3 is made up of 13 amino acids. Trimming stripped 4 bases from V and 6 bases from J, with 7 bases between. This CDR3 is CASSYRVANVLTF. The CDR3, as DNA: TGTGCCAGCAGTTATCGGGTGGCCAACGTCCTGACTTTC.

This chain joins TRBV20-1 and TRBJ2-3; 10 bases line up with TRBD2. The CDR3 loop spans 17 amino acids. Per germline, CDR1 DFQATT and CDR2 SNEGSKA (reference sequence). The ends lost 5 bases at V and 1 base at J; junction bases unmatched: 12. CDR3: CSAPGHGLAVRTDTQYF. CDR3 DNA: TGCAGTGCTCCAGGACACGGACTAGCGGTCCGCACAGATACGCAGTATTTT.

The chain uses TRBV7-8 and TRBJ2-7; possible D gene TRBD2, 6 bases. Germline V gene lookup returns CDR1 SGHVS and CDR2 FQNEAQ. The V end was cut by 5 bases, the J end by 1 base, with 15 bases between. The CDR3 runs 15 residues. CDR3 sequence reads: CASSGGSAGSYEQYF. CDR3 nucleotide sequence: TGTGCCAGCAGCGGAGGGAGCGCAGGATCCTACGAGCAGTACTTC.

The table lists this clonotype with a few counts. The J gene is TRBJ2-1, the V gene TRBV6-1; possibly TRBD1 for D (5 bases). CDR1 is MNHNS and CDR2 is SASEGT in the germline V gene. The CDR3 is 16 residues long. Trimming left V 5 bases short and J 0 bases short, with 14 bases between. The CDR3, as DNA: TGTGCCAGCAGTACCCAGGGTTTCAGCTCCTACAATGAGCAGTTCTTC. Protein sequence: CASSTQGFSSYNEQFF.